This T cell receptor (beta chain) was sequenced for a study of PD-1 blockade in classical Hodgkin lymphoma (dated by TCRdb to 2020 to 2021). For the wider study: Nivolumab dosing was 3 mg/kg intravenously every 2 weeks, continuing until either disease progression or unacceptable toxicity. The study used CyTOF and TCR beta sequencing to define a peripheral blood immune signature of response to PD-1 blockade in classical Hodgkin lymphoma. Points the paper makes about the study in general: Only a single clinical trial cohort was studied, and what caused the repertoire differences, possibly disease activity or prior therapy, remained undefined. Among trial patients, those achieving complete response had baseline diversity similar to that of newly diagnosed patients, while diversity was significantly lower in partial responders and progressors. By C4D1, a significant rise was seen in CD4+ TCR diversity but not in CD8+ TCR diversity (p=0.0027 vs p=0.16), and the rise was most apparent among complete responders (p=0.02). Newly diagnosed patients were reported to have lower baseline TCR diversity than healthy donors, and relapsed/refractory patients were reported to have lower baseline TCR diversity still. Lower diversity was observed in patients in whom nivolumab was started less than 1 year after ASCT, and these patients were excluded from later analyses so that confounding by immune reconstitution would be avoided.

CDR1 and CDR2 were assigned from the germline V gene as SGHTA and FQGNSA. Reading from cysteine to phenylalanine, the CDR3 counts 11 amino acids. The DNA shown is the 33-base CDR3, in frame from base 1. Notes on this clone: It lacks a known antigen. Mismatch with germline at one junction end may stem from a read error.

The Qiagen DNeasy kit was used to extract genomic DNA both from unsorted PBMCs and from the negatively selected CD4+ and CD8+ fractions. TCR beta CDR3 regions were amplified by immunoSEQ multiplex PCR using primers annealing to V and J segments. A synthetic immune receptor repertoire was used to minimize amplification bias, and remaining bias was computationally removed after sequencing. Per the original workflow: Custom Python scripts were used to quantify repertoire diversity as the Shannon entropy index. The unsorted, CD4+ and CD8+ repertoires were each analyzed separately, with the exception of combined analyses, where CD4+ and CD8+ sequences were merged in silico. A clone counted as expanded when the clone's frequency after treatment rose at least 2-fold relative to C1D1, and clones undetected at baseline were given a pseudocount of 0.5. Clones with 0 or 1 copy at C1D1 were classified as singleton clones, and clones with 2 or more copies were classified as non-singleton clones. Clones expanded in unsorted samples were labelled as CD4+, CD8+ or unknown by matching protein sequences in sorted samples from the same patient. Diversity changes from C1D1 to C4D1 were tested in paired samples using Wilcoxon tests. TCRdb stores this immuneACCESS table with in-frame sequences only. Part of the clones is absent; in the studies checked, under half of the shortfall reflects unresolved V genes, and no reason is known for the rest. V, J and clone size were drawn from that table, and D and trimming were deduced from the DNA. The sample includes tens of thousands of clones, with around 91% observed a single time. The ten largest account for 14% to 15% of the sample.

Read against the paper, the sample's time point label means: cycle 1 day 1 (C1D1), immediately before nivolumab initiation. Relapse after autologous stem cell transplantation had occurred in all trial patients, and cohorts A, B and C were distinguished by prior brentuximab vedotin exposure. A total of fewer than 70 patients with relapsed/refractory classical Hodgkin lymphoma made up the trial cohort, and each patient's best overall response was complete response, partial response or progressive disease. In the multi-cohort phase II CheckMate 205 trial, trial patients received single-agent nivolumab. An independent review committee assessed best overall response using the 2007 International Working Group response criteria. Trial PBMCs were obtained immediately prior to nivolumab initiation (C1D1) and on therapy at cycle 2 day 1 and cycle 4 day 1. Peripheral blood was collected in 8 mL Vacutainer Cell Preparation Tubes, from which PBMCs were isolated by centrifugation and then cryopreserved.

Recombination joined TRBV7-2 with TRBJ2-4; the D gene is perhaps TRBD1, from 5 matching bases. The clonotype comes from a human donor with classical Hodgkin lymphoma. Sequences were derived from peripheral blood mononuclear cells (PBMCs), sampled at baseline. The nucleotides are TGTGCCAGCAGCTTAGAAGGGGCACCCAACTTC. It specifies CASSLEGAPNF.